This TCR beta chain was found in a study of blood T cell repertoires in COVID-19 (dated by TCRdb to about 2020). Context from the whole study: Collaborator samples came from the United States, Italy and Spain and covered acute and convalescent phases of COVID-19. The material from the prospective study consisted of cDNA or gDNA derived from T cells, B-cell-depleted T cells, or PBMCs. The dataset comprised deeply sampled blood TCRbeta repertoires from subjects exposed to, actively infected with, or recovered from COVID-19. A freely available public database, intended as a resource for researchers studying the immune response to SARS-CoV-2, is where the repertoires were released. The samples were drawn from the first 160 participants of the ongoing ImmuneRACE study and from more than 1,000 subjects provided by 6 global collaborators. The sample metadata nearly always contained a de-identified subject ID, COVID-19 status, age in years and sex. Where HLA class I and class II types were available, the types were taken from metadata supplied by the sample provider, not from assay-based typing.

Paper-wide results and their limitations: Clinical and demographic metadata were provided uncurated, with the amount varying by source and participant.

The germline V gene gives CDR1 as SGHDT and CDR2 as YYEEEE. Germline trimming: 0 bases from V, 14 bases from J; junction bases outside gene matches: 7. Its CDR3 holds 13 amino acids, cysteine through phenylalanine. Kept here is only the CDR3 DNA, which spans 39 bases and is read in frame from base 1. Collaborating institutions collected whole blood in K2EDTA tubes following their own protocols. For TCRbeta analysis, collaborators shipped samples as frozen whole blood, isolated PBMCs, or DNA extracted from either of those sample types. For this clone: Which antigen it targets is not known. No quality values exist for individual bases; no much larger clone is one base distant.

The immunoSEQ Assay, a bias-controlled multiplex PCR, was used to amplify TCRbeta CDR3 regions from genomic DNA. In the paper's pipeline: Nucleated cell counts per sample were estimated from amplification of reference gene primers within the assay. To quantify the absolute abundance of each unique TCRbeta CDR3 rearrangement, sequence reads were collapsed and filtered. For each sample, productive Simpson clonality was calculated as the square root of Simpson's diversity index over productive rearrangements. TCRdb stores this immuneACCESS table with in-frame sequences only. Part of the clones is absent; in the studies checked, under half of the shortfall reflects unresolved V genes, and no reason is known for the rest. Clonal size and the V and J genes are those of that table, whereas D and trimming came from the DNA. The sample includes 30,000 to 40,000 clones, with about 85% observed a single time. The ten largest clones represent roughly 45% of the sample.

The sequenced material came from peripheral blood. This chain joins TRBV5-6 to TRBJ2-1; TRBD1 fits 8 bases in the junction. The clonotype comes from a man aged 55-75 years with active or convalescent COVID-19. The CDR3 here reads CASSLGRTGKKFF. The sequenced DNA is TGTGCCAGCAGCTTGGGGAGGACAGGGAAGAAGTTCTTC.